The text below deals with one T cell receptor beta chain. Germline V lookup: CDR1 ENHRY, CDR2 SYGVKD. V was clipped by 3 bases and J by 3 bases, with 8 bases between them. This CDR3 region has 13 residues. This sample was taken from a study of control samples from healthy donors and cancer patients. Libraries were prepared by immunoSEQ multiplex PCR; TCRdb keeps only in-frame clonotypes and omits some of them. This table has tens of thousands of clones, approximately 90% appearing once. The sequence derives from a woman in her 70s in good health. J is TRBJ1-2 and V is TRBV10-3, with D perhaps TRBD1 (6 bases). The sequenced sample consisted of blood. This chain's CDR3 is CAISEGGYYGYTF. In DNA, the CDR3 is TGTGCCATCAGTGAAGGGGGGTACTATGGCTACACCTTC.